Below, one TCR beta chain is given with its context. Germline CDR1 is LGHNA and CDR2 is YSLEER. CDR3 length equals 15 residues. Trimming cost V 1 base and J 3 bases; bases outside gene matches: 5. This specimen comes from a study of T-cell reconstitution after alpha-beta-depleted transplantation in children. Preparation of the TCRbeta library was carried out with unique molecular identifiers. TCRdb re-analysed the PCR reads in MiXCR, keeping a single row per CDR3 protein. Of over 400,000 distinct CDR3 sequences listed, 12% were seen once; the top ten hold approximately 5.4%. This receptor was obtained from a human donor who donated a stem cell graft to a child with combined immunodeficiency. This chain links TRBV4-3 with TRBJ2-7, with 8 bases lining up with TRBD1. Sequencing was performed on PBMCs from the stem cell graft donor, taken from the stem cell graft. The CDR3 region is CASSQGTGTGYEQYF. CDR3 DNA sequence: TGCGCCAGCAGCCAAGGTACCGGGACAGGCTACGAGCAGTACTTC.